This T cell receptor (beta chain) was sequenced for a study of cytomegalovirus exposure and HLA in healthy donors (dated by TCRdb to the late 2010s). Study-wide context: In an earlier analysis of some 610 of the donors, 276 Gb of sequence data and 117 million unique TCR beta sequences from roughly 200 million T cells were reported. Rather than drawing on any new phenotypic data, the later analysis identified candidate immune exposures from TCR beta sequences and the way those sequences occurred across donors. About 310 gigabases of sequencing data and roughly 90 million unique TCR sequences were included in an early release covering 550 to 650 HLA-typed donors. All discovery cohort repertoires had been generated on a single sequencing platform. A later analysis re-examined previously published TCR beta repertoires from about 700 donors and added high-resolution HLA genotyping to investigate patterns of TCR occurrence. Among some 400 genotyped donors of the cohort, an average of around 250,000 unique TCR beta nucleotide sequences was sequenced per donor, of which 15% to 20% were non-productive. Of the roughly 400 genotyped donors, around 81% fell in the genetic ancestry cluster associated with self-reported Caucasian donors. Four to six DR-DQ haplotypes were handled as single units for association and clustering, since linkage in the cohort was strong. Donor age, sex, ethnicity and CMV serostatus were collected together with the repertoire data. In a later genetic analysis, genome-wide SNP genotypes for about 55% of the roughly 670 donors were used, and that subset was treated as a discovery cohort. Both class I and class II loci were covered by HLA typing, at four-digit resolution. To predict cytomegalovirus infection status, the study combined high-throughput TCR immunosequencing, statistical association of individual TCRs with disease status, and machine learning. To decide whether each TCR beta V gene segment behaved as functional or pseudogenic, an earlier analysis of several hundred of the donors relied on high-throughput TCR beta sequencing. The study used immunosequencing to profile the T cell repertoires of approximately 690 subjects and linked those repertoires to cytomegalovirus serostatus. The study was designed to test whether signatures of past pathogen exposure could be identified by cataloging public T cell receptors. Along with the approximately 650-subject first cohort, a separate validation cohort of 120 different subjects was used. The number of donors typed differed by locus, with roughly 620-640 for A, B, C, DRB1 and DQB1, roughly 550 for DQA1, approximately 570 for DPA1, and 450 to 480 for DPB1. What the study reported, not specific to this receptor: A later genetic analysis reported fewer N-insertions in productive TCRs among donors in an Asian-associated ancestry cluster than the approximately 700-donor mean. In a later analysis, 16,951 TCR beta sequences were associated with specific HLA alleles at a false discovery rate of 0.05. V-gene and J-gene trimming of TCR beta chains was associated with a missense DCLRE1C variant in a later genetic analysis, and the association was replicated in an independent cohort. A later analysis reported that several top co-occurrence clusters appeared linked to parvovirus B19, influenza, CMV and Epstein-Barr virus. Immune exposure information for the cohort was limited to CMV serostatus. The study listed 170 or so TCR beta chains as associated with cytomegalovirus. Because the 87-base-pair reads could not distinguish some IMGT-functional V segments, including TRBV6-2 and TRBV6-3, those segments were excluded. A later analysis found that HLA-associated TCR beta chains were more clonally expanded and had lower generation probabilities than equally common non-associated chains. The presence/absence analyses assumed that sequencing depth was roughly uniform across donors, and that assumption may not be true. In a later analysis, most CMV-associated TCR beta chains were found to appear HLA-restricted, with HLA associations seemingly driven largely by CMV exposure. The classifier was reported to diagnose cytomegalovirus status with high specificity and sensitivity in both the original and validation cohorts. Linkage disequilibrium might explain the correlated functional status among segregating V segments, but an unknown experimental factor could not be excluded. Because HLA typing was unavailable for some donors at each locus, only the typed subset was used in association tests. Roughly 17 rarely observed V segments, including chromosome 9 orphons, were excluded from the earlier analysis of approximately 600 of the donors because counts were too low. Across donors, most TCR sequences were observed very rarely, whereas some public TCRs were present in many individuals. This cohort had only TCR beta chains sequenced, and the lack of alpha or paired-chain data limited which features could be detected. In a later analysis, TCR association rates were found to vary across HLA loci, with the most associated TCRs seen for DRB1 alleles and the fewest for HLA-C alleles. It was suggested by the authors that the approach could potentially be generalized to other disease states and immunological phenotypes. The sequencing pipeline was judged likely to have produced a cluster of highly shared sequence variants as a technical artifact. A further reported finding was that TCR beta sequences accurately predicted the HLA-A and HLA-B alleles for most subjects in the first cohort. Three of the identified cytomegalovirus-associated TCR beta chains were confirmed in vitro to be specific for cytomegalovirus antigens. When HLA alleles, especially DR and DQ, strongly co-occurred, attributing TCR associations to individual alleles was difficult. In an earlier analysis of some 500 of the donors, most TCR beta V segments were observed in productive rearrangements about 90% or about 30% of the time, broadly matching IMGT annotations.

The cohort comprised some 680 healthy bone marrow donors. At the time of sampling, every cohort member was nominally healthy, though immune exposures that went unrecorded were likely present. The donor tested CMV seropositive and was one of the 289 seropositive cohort members. A peripheral blood sample was provided by each donor, and peripheral blood mononuclear cells were used for TCR beta sequencing. Genomic DNA was extracted from the blood cell samples with the Qiagen DNeasy Blood Extraction Kit. There are 15 amino acids in the CDR3, from cysteine to phenylalanine inclusive. Left in the record is the CDR3 DNA by itself, 45 bases read in frame from the first base. V trim: 5 bases; J trim: 5 bases; unmatched bases: 11. Looking up the germline V gene (reference sequence) yields CDR1 SGHNT and CDR2 YYREEE. The library came from the immunoSEQ multiplex PCR assay. For the multiplex PCR, a mixture combining 60 forward primers for TCR Vbeta segments and 13 reverse primers for TCR Jbeta segments was used. The CDR3 region of rearranged TCR beta genes was amplified from genomic DNA with a multiplex PCR assay. The Illumina HiSeq System was used to sequence the amplified TCR beta libraries as 87-base-pair reads. The study's own analysis went as follows. In a later analysis, tens of millions of unique TCR beta chains were counted across the approximately 640 repertoires, and about 9.9 million of these chains were shared by at least two donors. A nearest-neighbor algorithm error-corrected the raw reads and collapsed the reads into unique sequences, merging closely related sequences to remove PCR and sequencing errors. To assign V, D and J gene segments, CDR3 sequences were aligned to IMGT reference sequences. For a sequence to be retained, a match of at least six nucleotides was required to both a V gene segment and a J gene segment. A rearrangement counted as productive if the CDR3 had no stop codons and remained in frame with V and J, and every other rearrangement counted as non-productive. Following IMGT convention, CDR3 was defined as the stretch from the second conserved V-encoded cysteine up to the conserved J-encoded phenylalanine. The earlier analysis of fewer than 700 of the donors excluded sequences that lacked an unambiguous match to a single V gene segment. In an earlier analysis of a few hundred of the donors, V segments were called functional above 56.7% productive rearrangements and were called segregating when the between-donor standard deviation exceeded 5%. A statistical classification framework was built to diagnose cytomegalovirus status from the catalog of TCR beta chain sequences. V and J gene assignment, in a later analysis, came from comparing TCR nucleotide sequences with IMGT/GENE-DB human TR gene sequences. Using the TCRdist pipeline, a later analysis assigned CDR3 sequences along with most-parsimonious VDJ recombination scenarios. A later analysis defined each TCR beta chain by its CDR3 amino acid sequence plus V-gene family, and excluded reads lacking a unique V-gene family. In a later analysis, approximately 640 highly shared, low-generation-probability nucleotide sequences were removed to address suspected cross-contamination and a sequencing artifact. For each public chain, a later analysis derived a clonal expansion index from normalized ranks of inferred template counts within each repertoire. A later analysis computed generation probabilities with a VDJ recombination model fitted to out-of-frame rearrangements, and checked the results against IGoR. In a later analysis, TCR-TCR, TCR-HLA and TCR-CMV co-occurrence was scored with hypergeometric tests, and a repertoire-size bias correction was applied to TCR pairs. A later analysis estimated false discovery rates by permuting HLA or CMV assignments 20 times. In a later analysis, co-occurring TCRs were grouped using DBSCAN, with TCRdist sequence similarity added in when clustering inside HLA-allele-positive subsets. Co-occurrence clustering excluded repertoires with fewer than 30,000 or more than 120,000 public chains, plus five with anomalous nucleotide sharing. TCRdb took this table from immuneACCESS and kept in-frame rearrangements with V and J called. Such tables lack part of the clones; where checked against another copy, unresolved V genes explain under half of the gap, and the rest is unexplained. The D gene and trimming were derived from the DNA, and the V and J assignments and clone size from that table. Here the sample has some 140,000 clones; approximately 80% occur a single time. Together, the top ten hold 9.5% to 15% of the sample.

Concerning this clone itself: Its antigen remains unidentified. Base qualities are not recorded, but no much larger clone differs from it by a single base.

The sequence derives from a man between 25 and 39 years old in good health and CMV-seropositive. The sequence joins TRBV5-4 to TRBJ2-7; 9 central bases correspond to TRBD1. Sequenced: PBMCs. The DNA sequence follows: TGTGCCAGCAGTACTCCGCGGACAGGGGTAAACGAGCAGTACTTC. The resulting protein is CASSTPRTGVNEQYF. Full variable domain (CDR3 extended with the reference TRBV5-4 and TRBJ2-7 proteins): ETGVTQSPTHLIKTRGQQVTLRCSSQSGHNTVSWYQQALGQGPQFIFQYYREEENGRGNFPPRFSGLQFPNYSSELNVNALELDDSALYLCASSTPRTGVNEQYFGPGTRLTVT.